The 10 T cell receptor beta chains presented below share a single source sample, sequenced in a study of CD8+ T cells in alopecia areata. Sequencing used cDNA as its template, made by extracting RNA and reverse transcribing it. Assay: immunoSEQ multiplex PCR; the TCRdb copy retains only in-frame clones and omits some. The data contain around 160,000 clones, less than 80% of them seen just once; the ten biggest clones take up 12% to 15%. Treatment indicated: oral pan-JAK inhibitor, 5-10 mg twice daily. The sample was CD4+ T cells sorted from blood, taken at week 24, from a patient treated with tofacitinib. Receptors were obtained from a human donor with alopecia areata.

CDR3 loop: CASKGEGDSPLHF. The DNA of the CDR3 is TGTGCCAGCAAAGGGGAAGGGGATTCACCCCTCCACTTT. This sequence joins TRBV6-1 and TRBJ1-6, with a weak D call TRBD1 (5 bases). The CDR3 has 13 amino acids. V was trimmed by 7 bases and J by 8 bases, leaving 12 bases between them. Per germline, CDR1 MNHNS and CDR2 SASEGT.

This chain connects TRBV10-3 to TRBJ2-7, with 11 bases fitting TRBD1. Trimming took 5 bases from V and 3 from J; bases not matched to a gene: 3. The CDR3 totals 14 residues. Germline lookup yields CDR1 ENHRY and CDR2 SYGVKD. The CDR3 nucleotides read TGTGCCATCAGTCCCGGGACAGGGGGCTACGAGCAGTACTTC. Amino acid sequence: CAISPGTGGYEQYF.

The V gene is TRBV7-3, the J gene TRBJ2-4, with 7 bases aligning to TRBD1. This CDR3 has 13 residues. V trimming: 5 bases; J trimming: 9 bases; junction bases outside the gene matches: 7. The germline V gene encodes CDR1 SGHTA and CDR2 FQGTGA. CDR3 region: CASSIDRVGIQYF. CDR3 in DNA: TGTGCCAGCAGCATCGACAGGGTAGGCATTCAGTACTTC.

The rearrangement uses TRBV20-1 and TRBJ2-1, with unresolved D. Trimming took 3 bases from V and 15 from J, leaving 6 bases between them. The germline gives CDR1 DFQATT, CDR2 SNEGSKA (reference sequence). The CDR3 contains 8 residues. The CDR3 DNA reads as TGCAGTGCTAGGAACAGGTTCTTC. It codes for CSARNRFF.

The chain employs TRBV4-2 and TRBJ1-2; D unclear. V lost 0 bases to trimming and J lost 5 bases, with 16 bases between them. The germline CDR1 and CDR2 sequences are LGHNA and YNFKEQ. The length of the CDR3 is 16 residues. CDR3 in amino acids: CASSQEQKINLYGYTF. The CDR3 nucleotides are TGTGCCAGCAGCCAAGAACAGAAAATTAACCTGTATGGCTACACCTTC.

This clone has a handful of counts. The chain carries TRBV15 and TRBJ2-3; possibly TRBD1 for D (5 bases). V shed 2 bases and J shed 0 bases, with 9 bases lying between them. CDR1 and CDR2 (germline): LNHNV, YYDKDF (reference sequence). CDR3 size: 15 residues. This chain's CDR3 is CATSRQGRSTDTQYF. The CDR3 bases are TGTGCCACCAGCAGACAGGGTCGTAGCACAGATACGCAGTATTTT.

This clone was detected only a few times. The CDR3: CASSQDLTGRLYGYTF. In nucleotides, the CDR3 is TGCGCCAGCAGCCAAGACCTGACAGGGCGACTCTATGGCTACACCTTC. The chain combines TRBV4-1 with TRBJ1-2, with 7 nucleotides matching TRBD1. V was clipped by 0 bases and J by 4 bases; unmatched bases: 8. CDR1 is MGHRA and CDR2 is YSYEKL in the germline V gene. The CDR3 totals 16 residues.

J is TRBJ1-2 and V is TRBV4-2; no reliable D call. There are 13 residues in the CDR3. Deletions cut 0 bases from V and 8 bases from J, with 10 bases between. From germline, CDR1 is LGHNA and CDR2 YNFKEQ. The CDR3 nucleotides are TGTGCCAGCAGCCAAGATCGCGGGAACGGCTACACCTTC. Translation: CASSQDRGNGYTF.

The sample holds a few counts of this clone. This chain uses TRBV6-1 with TRBJ1-1; the match to TRBD1 covers 8 bases. CDR1 MNHNS and CDR2 SASEGT come from the germline V gene. The CDR3 runs to 13 residues. Trimming removed 6 bases from V and 6 bases from J; junction bases left unmatched: 6. CDR3 in amino acids: CASSLDRGAEAFF. DNA for the CDR3: TGTGCCAGCAGCCTTGACAGGGGCGCTGAAGCTTTCTTT.

The chain joins TRBV29-1 to TRBJ1-2, with D possibly matching TRBD1 (5 bases). Between the trimmed V and J ends, which lost 5 bases and 8 bases, there was a span of 15 bases. This CDR3 comprises 12 residues. Per the germline V gene, CDR1 is SQVTM and CDR2 is ANQGSEA. This CDR3 is CSVSRTPEGYTF. CDR3 in DNA: TGCAGCGTTTCGCGGACACCGGAGGGCTACACCTTC.